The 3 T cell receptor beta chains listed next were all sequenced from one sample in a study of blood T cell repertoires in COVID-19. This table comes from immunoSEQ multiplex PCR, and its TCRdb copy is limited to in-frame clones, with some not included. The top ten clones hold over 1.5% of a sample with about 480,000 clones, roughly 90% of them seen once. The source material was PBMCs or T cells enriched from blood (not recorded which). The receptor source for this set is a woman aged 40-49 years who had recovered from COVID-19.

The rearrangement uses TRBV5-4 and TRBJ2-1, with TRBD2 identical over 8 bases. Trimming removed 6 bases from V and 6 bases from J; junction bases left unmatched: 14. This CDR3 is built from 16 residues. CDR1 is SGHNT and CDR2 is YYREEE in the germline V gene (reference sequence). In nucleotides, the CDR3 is TGTGCCAGCACCCTGATCTTAACTAGCGGAGCCAATGAGCAGTTCTTC. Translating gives CASTLILTSGANEQFF.

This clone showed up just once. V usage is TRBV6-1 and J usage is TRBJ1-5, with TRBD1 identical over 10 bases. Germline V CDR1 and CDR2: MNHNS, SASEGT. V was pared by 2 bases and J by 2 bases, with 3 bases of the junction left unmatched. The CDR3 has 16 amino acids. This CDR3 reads CASSEWGTGGNQPQHF. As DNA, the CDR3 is TGTGCCAGCAGTGAATGGGGGACAGGGGGCAATCAGCCCCAGCATTTT.

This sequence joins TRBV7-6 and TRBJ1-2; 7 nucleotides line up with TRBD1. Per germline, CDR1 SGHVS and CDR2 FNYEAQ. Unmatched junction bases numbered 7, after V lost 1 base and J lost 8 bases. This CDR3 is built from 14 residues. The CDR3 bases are TGTGCCAGCAGCTTAGGGACAGGCGGTCGCGGCTACACCTTC. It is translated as CASSLGTGGRGYTF.